The 29 T cell receptor beta chains reported below all come from one sample, sequenced in a study of T cell changes during pregnancy in multiple sclerosis. Clones were sequenced by immunoSEQ multiplex PCR, and TCRdb holds only the in-frame ones, with some missing. Of some 120,000 clones listed, roughly 96% are singletons. This sample comprised peripheral blood, obtained after pregnancy. The receptors were sampled from a female donor with multiple sclerosis, enrolled in a pregnancy study.

A single count supports this clone. The chain joins TRBV15 to TRBJ2-1; 8 positions agree with TRBD1. Losses at the gene ends were 5 bases for V and 7 bases for J; bases not matched to a gene: 7. The CDR3 consists of 14 residues. Germline lookup yields CDR1 LNHNV and CDR2 YYDKDF (reference sequence). CDR3 bases: TGTGCCACCAGCGGCGGACAGGGTGGTAATGAGCAGTTCTTC. It is translated as CATSGGQGGNEQFF.

The chain links TRBV7-9 to TRBJ2-1, with 9 bases lining up with TRBD2. CDR3 size: 15 residues. Germline CDR1 SEHNR, CDR2 FQNEAQ (reference sequence). The ends lost 4 bases at V and 4 bases at J; junction bases unmatched: 5. CDR3 nucleotide sequence: TGTGCCAGCAGCTCCGGGACTAGCAGTTACAATGAGCAGTTCTTC. It is translated as CASSSGTSSYNEQFF. Based on the CDR3 plus reference TRBV7-9 and TRBJ2-1, the full variable domain is DTGVSQNPRHKITKRGQNVTFRCDPISEHNRLYWYRQTLGQGPEFLTYFQNEAQLEKSRLLSDRFSAERPKGSFSTLEIQRTEQGDSAMYLCASSSGTSSYNEQFFGPGTRLTVL.

J is TRBJ1-2 and V is TRBV7-9, with TRBD1 matching over 7 bases. This CDR3 region has 14 residues. The germline V gene has CDR1 SEHNR and CDR2 FQNEAQ (reference sequence). The V segment lost 1 base and the J segment 6 bases; nucleotides outside the gene matches: 5. CDR3 bases: TGTGCCAGCAGCTTAGTTACAGGGGTGGATGGCTACACCTTC. Translated: CASSLVTGVDGYTF.

V usage is TRBV2 and J usage is TRBJ1-2, with 7 positions matching TRBD1. Germline-derived CDR1 and CDR2 are SNHLY and FYNNEI. CDR3 length equals 13 residues. Losses at the gene ends were 3 bases for V and 2 bases for J; bases not matched to a gene: 0. The CDR3 DNA sequence: TGTGCCAGCAGTGAGACAGGGAACTATGGCTACACCTTC. Translated: CASSETGNYGYTF.

The V and J genes are TRBV9 and TRBJ2-1; 10 bases are shared with TRBD2. This CDR3 region has 15 residues. Losses at the gene ends were 3 bases for V and 4 bases for J; bases not matched to a gene: 4. CDR1 and CDR2 from the germline V gene are SGDLS and YYNGEE. The CDR3, as DNA: TGTGCCAGCAGCGCACTAGCGGGGCAGTACAATGAGCAGTTCTTC. The encoded protein is CASSALAGQYNEQFF.

V is TRBV19 and J is TRBJ2-7; 10 bases map to TRBD2. The germline V gene encodes CDR1 LNHDA and CDR2 SQIVND (reference sequence). This CDR3 comprises 15 residues. The junction had 6 bases not matched to a gene; V was cut back by 4 bases and J by 3 bases. The CDR3 DNA sequence: TGTGCCAGTAGTACTGGACTAGCGGAACTCTACGAGCAGTACTTC. It is translated as CASSTGLAELYEQYF.

The chain employs TRBV7-9 and TRBJ1-1, with D tentatively TRBD1 (5 bases). Trimming left V 7 bases short and J 4 bases short, with 22 bases between. The CDR3 consists of 16 residues. Germline CDR1 reads SEHNR; CDR2 reads FQNEAQ (reference sequence). In nucleotides, the CDR3 is TGTGCCAGCACCCGGCCGGGGCGGGGGGAGAGCACTGAAGCTTTCTTT. The encoded protein is CASTRPGRGESTEAFF.

The V call is TRBV18, the J call TRBJ2-7, with TRBD1 matching 8 bases. V shed 3 bases and J 0 bases; nucleotides not matched to a gene: 7. The germline V gene encodes CDR1 KGHSH and CDR2 LQKENI. The CDR3 covers 16 residues. The CDR3 loop reads CASSPWTGRSSYEQYF. Here the CDR3 DNA reads TGTGCCAGCTCACCCTGGACAGGGAGGTCCTCCTACGAGCAGTACTTC.

V is TRBV28 and J is TRBJ2-7, with 9 bases matching TRBD2. Trimming removed 3 bases from V and 2 bases from J; junction bases left unmatched: 8. The CDR3 runs 16 residues. From germline, CDR1 is MDHEN and CDR2 SYDVKM. The CDR3 spells CASSFLRAGGPYEQYF. The CDR3 nucleotides are TGTGCCAGCAGTTTTTTAAGGGCGGGAGGGCCCTACGAGCAGTACTTC.

The J gene is TRBJ1-1, the V gene TRBV5-6; maybe TRBD1 (5 bases). V shed 4 bases and J shed 0 bases, with 13 bases lying between them. The CDR3 sequence is 15 residues long. Per the germline V gene, CDR1 is SGHDT and CDR2 is YYEEEE. The CDR3 DNA sequence: TGTGCCAGCAGCCCTGGACATATCATGAACACTGAAGCTTTCTTT. Its translation: CASSPGHIMNTEAFF.

The CDR3 nucleotides are TGTGCCAGCAGCTTAGCGCTAGCGCCTAGCACAGATACGCAGTATTTT. Translating it yields CASSLALAPSTDTQYF. J is TRBJ2-3 and V is TRBV7-8; D may be TRBD2 (6 bases). The V end lost 0 bases, the J end lost 0 bases, and 10 bases lay between the germline ends. The V gene's germline CDR1 is SGHVS and CDR2 FQNEAQ. The CDR3 consists of 16 residues. Filled out from reference TRBV7-8 and TRBJ2-3, the complete variable domain reads GAGVSQSPRYKVAKRGQDVALRCDPISGHVSLFWYQQALGQGPEFLTYFQNEAQLDKSGLPSDRFFAERPEGSVSTLKIQRTQQEDSAVYLCASSLALAPSTDTQYFGPGTRLTVL.

The chain uses TRBV7-9 and TRBJ2-2; D unresolved. The CDR3 is made up of 14 amino acids. Trimming took 4 bases from V and 4 from J, leaving 10 bases between them. Germline loops: CDR1 SEHNR, CDR2 FQNEAQ (reference sequence). DNA of the CDR3: TGTGCCAGCAGCTCCCCCATGTTCACCGGGGAGCTGTTTTTT. The encoded protein is CASSSPMFTGELFF. Full variable domain (rest looked up from reference TRBV7-9 and TRBJ2-2): DTGVSQNPRHKITKRGQNVTFRCDPISEHNRLYWYRQTLGQGPEFLTYFQNEAQLEKSRLLSDRFSAERPKGSFSTLEIQRTEQGDSAMYLCASSSPMFTGELFFGEGSRLTVL.

The count of this clone is one. This rearrangement joins TRBV5-6 to TRBJ1-4; D is unclear. Looked up from germline, CDR1 is SGHDT and CDR2 is YYEEEE. V lost 3 bases to trimming and J lost 8 bases, with 11 bases between them. The CDR3 loop spans 13 amino acids. The chain's CDR3 is CASSWGAGEKLFF. The CDR3, as DNA: TGTGCCAGCAGCTGGGGAGCGGGGGAAAAACTGTTTTTT.

The rearrangement uses TRBV27 and TRBJ1-1; tentative D call: TRBD1 (6 bases). The V end was cut by 5 bases, the J end by 2 bases, with 12 bases between. The CDR3 is made up of 14 amino acids. CDR1 and CDR2 from the germline V gene are MNHEY and SMNVEV (reference sequence). The CDR3: CASSTQGDNTEAFF. The DNA for the CDR3 is TGTGCCAGCAGTACACAGGGCGATAACACTGAAGCTTTCTTT.

The chain combines TRBV9 with TRBJ2-2; 9 bases are a match to TRBD1. Germline CDR1 is SGDLS and CDR2 is YYNGEE. This CDR3 is built from 20 residues. V lost 4 bases to trimming and J lost 5 bases; unmatched junction nucleotides: 21. This CDR3 reads CASSSHRGPATDHKTGELFF. DNA for the CDR3: TGTGCCAGCAGCAGCCACAGGGGGCCAGCAACCGACCACAAAACCGGGGAGCTGTTTTTT.

J is TRBJ1-2 and V is TRBV19, with D maybe TRBD1 (6 bases). The CDR3 extends over 13 amino acids. Germline V gives CDR1 LNHDA, CDR2 SQIVND (reference sequence). V lost 5 bases, J lost 6 bases, and 13 bases lay in between. The CDR3 DNA is TGTGCCAGTAGTCTACAGGGTAGCGATGGCTACACCTTC. Protein product: CASSLQGSDGYTF.

This rearrangement joins TRBV6-6 to TRBJ2-3; 8 positions match TRBD2. V lost 3 bases to trimming and J lost 5 bases; unmatched junction nucleotides: 7. There are 15 residues in the CDR3. Germline V gives CDR1 MNHNY, CDR2 SVGAGI (reference sequence). The CDR3 sequence: CASSYNPAGVDTQYF. CDR3 coding DNA: TGTGCCAGCAGTTATAACCCAGCGGGGGTAGATACGCAGTATTTT.

The chain uses TRBV28 and TRBJ2-7, with 9 bases matching TRBD2. The CDR3 runs 15 residues. Germline V lookup: CDR1 MDHEN, CDR2 SYDVKM. J gave up 0 bases and V 5 bases, and 5 bases lay outside the gene matches. CDR3 sequence: CASSHLAGSSYEQYF. CDR3 DNA: TGTGCCAGCAGTCATCTAGCGGGGAGCTCCTACGAGCAGTACTTC.

The CDR3 reads CASSQVVGLAGGYEQFF. The CDR3 bases are TGTGCCAGCAGCCAAGTTGTGGGACTAGCGGGAGGATATGAGCAGTTCTTC. The gene calls are TRBV5-5 and TRBJ2-1; 15 nucleotides line up with TRBD2. V dropped 4 bases and J dropped 8; count of bases not matched to a gene: 10. CDR1 and CDR2 (germline): SGHKS, YYEKEE (reference sequence). CDR3 length: 17 amino acids.

The CDR3 is CASSFGVTSGNIQYF. CDR3 nucleotide sequence: TGTGCCAGCAGCTTCGGGGTGACTAGCGGAAACATTCAGTACTTC. The rearrangement uses TRBV5-4 and TRBJ2-4, with 9 nucleotides matching TRBD2. CDR1 and CDR2 (germline): SGHNT, YYREEE (reference sequence). Germline trimming cut 2 bases from V and 6 bases from J; bases unmatched to any gene: 6. The CDR3 extends over 15 amino acids. Using reference TRBV5-4 and TRBJ2-4 for the parts outside the CDR3, the full variable domain is ETGVTQSPTHLIKTRGQQVTLRCSSQSGHNTVSWYQQALGQGPQFIFQYYREEENGRGNFPPRFSGLQFPNYSSELNVNALELDDSALYLCASSFGVTSGNIQYFGAGTRLSVL.

The chain employs TRBV1 and TRBJ2-5; the table's D call of TRBD2 was not tested on the DNA. TRBV1 is a documented pseudogene. The CDR3 has 17 amino acids. In DNA form, the CDR3 reads TGCACCAGCAGCCTAAGGAGACCTCCCCTGGTCCAAGAGACCCAGTACTTC. Its protein product is CTSSLRRPPLVQETQYF.

The chain couples TRBV4-1 to TRBJ2-3; unclear D gene. The length of the CDR3 is 13 residues. V dropped 0 bases and J dropped 4 bases, with 5 bases sitting between them. Germline V gives CDR1 MGHRA, CDR2 YSYEKL. This CDR3 is CASSQERSDTQYF. In nucleotides, the CDR3 is TGCGCCAGCAGCCAAGAGCGGTCAGATACGCAGTATTTT.

The chain joins TRBV10-3 to TRBJ1-1; TRBD1 matches 7 bases. V was clipped by 4 bases and J by 3 bases; unmatched bases: 8. This CDR3 is 15 amino acids long. Germline CDR1 ENHRY, CDR2 SYGVKD. The DNA of the CDR3 is TGTGCCATCAGTGTAAAGGGGGCTCGGGACACTGAAGCTTTCTTT. Translating gives CAISVKGARDTEAFF.

V usage is TRBV6-1 and J usage is TRBJ2-7; no definite D call. V lost 2 bases to trimming and J lost 2 bases, with 10 bases between them. Germline CDR1 reads MNHNS; CDR2 reads SASEGT. The CDR3 is 14 amino acids. CDR3 in amino acids: CASSEWAATYEQYF. The CDR3 nucleotides read TGTGCCAGCAGTGAATGGGCAGCCACCTACGAGCAGTACTTC.

The J gene is TRBJ2-5, the V gene TRBV18; TRBD2 aligns across 7 bases. Germline V gene sequence: CDR1 KGHSH, CDR2 LQKENI. This CDR3 has 15 residues. After removal of 6 bases from V and 2 bases from J, the junction contained 9 bases not matched to a gene. CDR3 in DNA: TGTGCCAGCTCTCCCAATAGCGGGCTTCAAGAGACCCAGTACTTC. Translated, it gives CASSPNSGLQETQYF.

This rearrangement joins TRBV30 to TRBJ1-4, with unresolved D. Trimming removed 0 bases at V and 10 bases at J, with 12 bases between. Germline CDR1 reads GTSNPN; CDR2 reads SVGIG (reference sequence). The CDR3 is 13 amino acids. The CDR3 loop is CAWSVRGALKLFF. The CDR3 bases are TGTGCCTGGAGTGTACGGGGTGCATTAAAACTGTTTTTT. The complete variable domain, with remaining parts taken from reference TRBV30 and TRBJ1-4, reads SQTIHQWPATLVQPVGSPLSLECTVEGTSNPNLYWYRQAAGRGLQLLFYSVGIGQISSEVPQNLSASRPQDRQFILSSKKLLLSDSGFYLCAWSVRGALKLFFGSGTQLSVL.

The chain links TRBV28 to TRBJ2-7, with 7 nucleotides matching TRBD2. J lost 2 bases, V lost 7 bases, and 11 bases had no gene match. Germline-derived CDR1 and CDR2 are MDHEN and SYDVKM. The CDR3 loop spans 15 amino acids. The CDR3 DNA is TGTGCCAGCACCCTCGGGGGGTCCGGCCCCTACGAGCAGTACTTC. It encodes CASTLGGSGPYEQYF. The full variable domain, rest sourced from reference TRBV28 and TRBJ2-7, is DVKVTQSSRYLVKRTGEKVFLECVQDMDHENMFWYRQDPGLGLRLIYFSYDVKMKEKGDIPEGYSVSREKKERFSLILESASTNQTSMYLCASTLGGSGPYEQYFGPGTRLTVT.

The V and J genes are TRBV7-9 and TRBJ2-7; D is possibly TRBD1 (6 bases). The germline gives CDR1 SEHNR, CDR2 FQNEAQ (reference sequence). This CDR3 region has 14 residues. V lost 4 bases and J lost 2, with 12 bases in between. This chain's CDR3 is CASSSAGQTYEQYF. CDR3 DNA sequence: TGTGCCAGCAGCTCTGCCGGACAGACCTACGAGCAGTACTTC.

The rearrangement joins TRBV29-1 to TRBJ2-7; possibly TRBD1 for D (6 bases). This CDR3 is 13 amino acids long. CDR1 is SQVTM and CDR2 is ANQGSEA in the germline V gene. Trimming removed 6 bases from V and 0 bases from J, with 12 bases in between. CDR3 sequence (DNA): TGCAGCGTCAGAACAGGGTACTCCTACGAGCAGTACTTC. Its translation: CSVRTGYSYEQYF.